Listed below are T cell receptor beta chains from one sample, sequenced in a study of radiation and T cells in renal cell carcinoma. Sequenced by immunoSEQ multiplex PCR; TCRdb stores in-frame clones only, minus some. The sample has roughly 150,000 clones, around 90% seen once. Source: blood, taken from a patient whose treatment included radiotherapy and nephrectomy. Source of these receptors: a woman between 65 and 79 years old with renal cell carcinoma. Both conserved end residues are part of each CDR3. The D gene is left open where the match is weak. The size field is filled for only some rows; it gives once, few, many or a size class.

. | TRBJ2-7 | TRBV19 | . | TGTGCCAGTAGTATTAGGGGATACCCCTACGAGCAGTACTTC | CASSIRGYPYEQYF
. | TRBJ1-4 | TRBV5-1 | . | TGCGCCAGCAGCCATGACAGGCTTACTAATGAAAAACTGTTTTTT | CASSHDRLTNEKLFF
. | TRBJ2-5 | TRBV5-1 | . | TGCGCCAGCAGCTCCGTCCTTCCAGGGGAGACCCAGTACTTC | CASSSVLPGETQYF
. | TRBJ1-6 | TRBV30 | . | TGTGCCTGGACCCTAGGGACGGTGAATTCACCCCTCCACTTT | CAWTLGTVNSPLHF
. | TRBJ1-2 | TRBV5-6 | TRBD1 | TGTGCCAGCAGCCAAGGACAGGGGAACTATGGCTACACCTTC | CASSQGQGNYGYTF
few | TRBJ1-5 | TRBV30 | . | TGTGCCTGGAGTCCAGGAGGAAGGCAGCCCCAGCATTTT | CAWSPGGRQPQHF
. | TRBJ1-2 | TRBV4-3 | . | TGCGCCAGCAGCCAATCCGGGGGGGGAGGCTACACCTTC | CASSQSGGGGYTF
. | TRBJ2-7 | TRBV10-3 | . | TGTGCCATCAGTAGGGGAGGATGGGAATACGAGCAGTACTTC | CAISRGGWEYEQYF
. | TRBJ2-1 | TRBV30 | . | TGTGCCTGGAGACAGGAGTACAATGAGCAGTTCTTC | CAWRQEYNEQFF
. | TRBJ1-1 | TRBV9 | . | TGTGCCAGCAGGGAGCTGGGCACTGAAGCTTTCTTT | CASRELGTEAFF
. | TRBJ1-6 | TRBV6-1 | TRBD1 | TGTGCCAGCAGCGGACAGGGCGGGTCACCCCTCCACTTT | CASSGQGGSPLHF
. | TRBJ2-7 | TRBV6-5 | . | TGTGCCAGCAAAAGGACCGACAGTTACTACGAGCAGTACTTC | CASKRTDSYYEQYF
. | TRBJ1-6 | TRBV15 | . | TGTGCCACCAGCAGGGGGCAAGGAAATTCACCCCTCCACTTT | CATSRGQGNSPLHF
. | TRBJ1-1 | TRBV5-4 | . | TGTGCCAGCAGCCACGAAGGGGGACGGGGCACTGAAGCTTTCTTT | CASSHEGGRGTEAFF
. | TRBJ1-1 | TRBV28 | . | TGTGCCAGCAGTACGAGGTACACTGAAGCTTTCTTT | CASSTRYTEAFF
. | TRBJ2-7 | TRBV28 | TRBD1 | TGTGCCAGCAGTTCGACGGGACAGCGATTCTACGAGCAGTACTTC | CASSSTGQRFYEQYF
. | TRBJ1-2 | TRBV6-5 | . | TGTGCCAGCAGTTCTACTTCGCGGGGTGGCTACACCTTC | CASSSTSRGGYTF
. | TRBJ1-2 | TRBV20-1 | . | TGCAGTGCCTACGGGACACTGGTTGACACCTTC | CSAYGTLVDTF
once | TRBJ1-6 | TRBV6-1 | . | TGTGCCAGCAGCGGTATTCGGGATTCACCCCTCCACTTT | CASSGIRDSPLHF
. | TRBJ2-7 | TRBV6-1 | . | TGTGCCACCCTTGGTCGACCCTACGAGCAGTACTTC | CATLGRPYEQYF
. | TRBJ2-7 | TRBV5-4 | . | TGTGCCAGCAGCTTGACTAGCAGCTACGAGCAGTACTTC | CASSLTSSYEQYF
. | TRBJ2-1 | TRBV7-2 | . | TGTGCCAGCAGCTTATGGAGTCGTAACAATGAGCAGTTCTTC | CASSLWSRNNEQFF
. | TRBJ2-7 | TRBV5-4 | . | TGTGCCAGCATGACAGCCCCCGGGAGCGAGCAGTACTTC | CASMTAPGSEQYF
. | TRBJ2-1 | TRBV9 | . | TGTGCCAGCAGCGTAGCTAGCGATGAGCAGTTCTTC | CASSVASDEQFF
. | TRBJ2-7 | TRBV19 | . | TGTGCCAGTAGTAAGGCAGGGGGGTCCACCTACGAGCAGTACTTC | CASSKAGGSTYEQYF
once | TRBJ2-1 | TRBV7-2 | . | TGTGCCAGCAGCTTAGGTTCAGTAGAGCAGTTCTTC | CASSLGSVEQFF
once | TRBJ2-6 | TRBV5-6 | . | TGTGCCAGCAGCCCGGGGGCCAACGTCCTGACTTTC | CASSPGANVLTF
. | TRBJ2-1 | TRBV5-1 | . | TGCGCCAGCAGCTTGGAGGGTAGCGTGCCCGATGAGCAGTTCTTC | CASSLEGSVPDEQFF
. | TRBJ2-6 | TRBV30 | TRBD1 | TGTGCCTGGAGCCCAAAGGGACAGGGGTTCTCTGGGGCCAACGTCCTGACTTTC | CAWSPKGQGFSGANVLTF
. | TRBJ1-2 | TRBV5-6 | . | TGTGCCAGCAGCAAGGACAGAGGTTTGGGTGGCTACACCTTC | CASSKDRGLGGYTF
. | TRBJ2-2 | TRBV6-1 | TRBD1 | TGTGCCAGCAGTGTAAACAGGGGCGCCACCGGGGAGCTGTTTTTT | CASSVNRGATGELFF
. | TRBJ2-5 | TRBV14 | . | TGTGCCAGCAGCCCTAGGGGGCAAGAGACCCAGTACTTC | CASSPRGQETQYF
. | TRBJ1-5 | TRBV7-2 | . | TGTGCCAGCAGCCTCGAAGGAGGGGTTGGACAGCCCCAGCATTTT | CASSLEGGVGQPQHF
. | TRBJ1-2 | TRBV6-6 | TRBD1 | TGTGCCAGCAGTGCCCGGGACAGGGCTAACTATGGCTACACCTTC | CASSARDRANYGYTF
. | TRBJ2-7 | TRBV27 | . | TGTGCCAGCGGCCAGGGGTACTCCTACGAGCAGTACTTC | CASGQGYSYEQYF
. | TRBJ1-2 | TRBV19 | TRBD1 | TGTGCCAGTAAGACTTCGACAGGGGGCGGACAGGGGTATGGCTACACCTTC | CASKTSTGGGQGYGYTF
. | TRBJ1-3 | TRBV5-6 | . | TGTGCCAGCGGGACCCTACGCTCTGGAAACACCATATATTTT | CASGTLRSGNTIYF
. | TRBJ1-1 | TRBV28 | . | TGTGCCAGCAGCTTGACTGGGACTGAAGCTTTCTTT | CASSLTGTEAFF
. | TRBJ1-2 | TRBV5-1 | TRBD1 | TGCGCCAGCAGCTCGGTAGGGGGCTTGGGCTACACCTTC | CASSSVGGLGYTF
. | TRBJ2-3 | TRBV7-2 | . | TGTGCCATCCCAGCCGGGGCGAGCACAGATACGCAGTATTTT | CAIPAGASTDTQYF
. | TRBJ1-2 | TRBV6-6 | TRBD1 | TGTGCCAGCAGTTTGGGACAGGGGGCGGACTATGGCTACACCTTC | CASSLGQGADYGYTF
. | TRBJ2-7 | TRBV19 | . | TGTGCCAGTAGTATGGGGTACGAGCAGTACTTC | CASSMGYEQYF
. | TRBJ1-4 | TRBV7-9 | . | TGTGCCAGCAGCTTAGCTGGCGGTAATGAAAAACTGTTTTTT | CASSLAGGNEKLFF
. | TRBJ2-1 | TRBV9 | . | TGTGCCAGCAGCGTAGACAGGGACTACAATGAGCAGTTCTTC | CASSVDRDYNEQFF
. | TRBJ2-7 | TRBV29-1 | . | TGCAGCGTTGGGGGACGGAATGTCTACGAGCAGTACTTC | CSVGGRNVYEQYF
. | TRBJ1-1 | TRBV28 | . | TGTGCCAGCAGTTTAGCAAGGTCAGCTGGGAACACTGAAGCTTTCTTT | CASSLARSAGNTEAFF
. | TRBJ1-2 | TRBV19 | . | TGTGCCAGTAGCAGGACAGAAGAACGCGGCTACACCTTC | CASSRTEERGYTF
. | TRBJ2-1 | TRBV30 | . | TGTGCCTGGAGCGCCCGGGACCGATTCTACAATGAGCAGTTCTTC | CAWSARDRFYNEQFF
. | TRBJ2-4 | TRBV7-2 | . | TGTGCCAGCAGCTCTCTAGGGGGACAAAAAAACATTCAGTACTTC | CASSSLGGQKNIQYF
. | TRBJ2-7 | TRBV5-1 | TRBD2 | TGCGCCAGCAGCCCCCTCCGTCTAGCGGGGCGTAGCTCCTACGAGCAGTACTTC | CASSPLRLAGRSSYEQYF
. | TRBJ2-1 | TRBV4-3 | . | TGCGCCAGCAGCCGGGCCGCCTACAATGAGCAGTTCTTC | CASSRAAYNEQFF